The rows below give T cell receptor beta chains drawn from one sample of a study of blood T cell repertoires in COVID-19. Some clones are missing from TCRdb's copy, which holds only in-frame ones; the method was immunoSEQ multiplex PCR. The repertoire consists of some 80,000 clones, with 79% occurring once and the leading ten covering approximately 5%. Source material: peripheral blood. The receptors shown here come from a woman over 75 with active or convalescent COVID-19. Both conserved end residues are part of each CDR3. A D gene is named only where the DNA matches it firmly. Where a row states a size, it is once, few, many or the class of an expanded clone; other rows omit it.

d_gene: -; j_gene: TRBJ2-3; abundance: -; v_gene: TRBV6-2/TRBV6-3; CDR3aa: CASSYPIGRGPTDTQYF; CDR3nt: TGTGCCAGCAGTTACCCTATCGGCAGGGGACCCACAGATACGCAGTATTTT
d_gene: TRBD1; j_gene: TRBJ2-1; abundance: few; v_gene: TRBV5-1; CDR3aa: CASSGTGWEQFF; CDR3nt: TGCGCCAGCAGCGGGACAGGGTGGGAGCAGTTCTTC
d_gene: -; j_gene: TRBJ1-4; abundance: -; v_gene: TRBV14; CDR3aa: CASSQDRGPGEKLFF; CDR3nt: TGTGCCAGCAGCCAAGACAGGGGTCCGGGAGAAAAACTGTTTTTT
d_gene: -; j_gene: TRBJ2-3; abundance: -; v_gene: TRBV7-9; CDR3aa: CAVSTGSSTDTQYF; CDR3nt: TGTGCCGTTTCGACAGGTTCTAGCACAGATACGCAGTATTTT
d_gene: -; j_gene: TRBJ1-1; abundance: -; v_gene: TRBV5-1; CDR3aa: CASSFGWDTEAFF; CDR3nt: TGCGCCAGCAGCTTCGGGTGGGACACTGAAGCTTTCTTT
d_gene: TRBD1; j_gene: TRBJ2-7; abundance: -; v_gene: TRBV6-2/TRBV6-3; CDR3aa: CASSMPGQGSYEQYF; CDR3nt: TGTGCCAGCAGTATGCCGGGACAGGGGTCCTACGAGCAGTACTTC
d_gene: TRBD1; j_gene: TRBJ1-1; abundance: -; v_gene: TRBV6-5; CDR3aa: CASRTRQGEAFF; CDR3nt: TGTGCCAGCAGAACCAGACAGGGAGAAGCTTTCTTT
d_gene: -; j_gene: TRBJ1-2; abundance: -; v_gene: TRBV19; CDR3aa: CASRVGTGYTF; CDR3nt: TGTGCCAGTAGAGTGGGGACAGGCTACACCTTC
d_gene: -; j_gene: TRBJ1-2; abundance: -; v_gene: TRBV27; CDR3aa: CASRARAGETYGYTF; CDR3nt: TGTGCCAGCAGGGCAAGGGCAGGGGAGACCTATGGCTACACCTTC
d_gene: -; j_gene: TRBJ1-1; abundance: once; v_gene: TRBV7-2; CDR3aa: CASSLVARGTEAFF; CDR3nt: TGTGCCAGCAGCTTAGTGGCGAGAGGCACTGAAGCTTTCTTT
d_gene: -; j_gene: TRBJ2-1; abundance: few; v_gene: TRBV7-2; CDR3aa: CASSLGRGGYNEQFF; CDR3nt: TGTGCCAGCAGCTTAGGACGAGGGGGATACAATGAGCAGTTCTTC
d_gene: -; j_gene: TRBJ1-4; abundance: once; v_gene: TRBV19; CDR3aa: CASSMSQTTNEKLFF; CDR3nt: TGTGCCAGTAGTATGTCACAGACAACTAATGAAAAACTGTTTTTT
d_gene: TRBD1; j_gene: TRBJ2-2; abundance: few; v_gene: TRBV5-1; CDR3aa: CASSPGQGHTGELFF; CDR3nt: TGCGCCAGCAGCCCCGGACAGGGGCATACCGGGGAGCTGTTTTTT
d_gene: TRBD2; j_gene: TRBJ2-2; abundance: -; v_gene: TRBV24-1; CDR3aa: CATSDSPGLWTGELFF; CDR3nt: TGTGCCACCAGTGATTCACCGGGACTATGGACCGGGGAGCTGTTTTTT
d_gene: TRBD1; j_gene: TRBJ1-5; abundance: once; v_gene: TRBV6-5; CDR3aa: CASSLRGQRNQSQHF; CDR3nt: TGTGCCAGCAGTCTCAGGGGGCAAAGGAATCAGTCCCAGCATTTT
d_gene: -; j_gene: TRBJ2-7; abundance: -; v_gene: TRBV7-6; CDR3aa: CASSPSAEGEQYF; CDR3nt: TGTGCCAGCAGCCCGTCAGCGGAGGGCGAGCAGTACTTC
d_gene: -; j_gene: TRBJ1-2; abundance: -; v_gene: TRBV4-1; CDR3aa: CASSQAQQLIYGYTF; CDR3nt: TGCGCCAGCAGCCAAGCACAACAGCTTATCTATGGCTACACCTTC
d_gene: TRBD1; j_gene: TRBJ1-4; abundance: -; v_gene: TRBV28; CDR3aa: CASSLYQGAEEKLFF; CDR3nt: TGTGCCAGCAGTTTATACCAGGGGGCGGAGGAAAAACTGTTTTTT
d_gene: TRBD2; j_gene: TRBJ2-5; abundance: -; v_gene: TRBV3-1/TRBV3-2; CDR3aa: CASSQVSFSGNVETQYF; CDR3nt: TGTGCCAGCAGCCAAGTCAGTTTTAGCGGGAATGTAGAGACCCAGTACTTC
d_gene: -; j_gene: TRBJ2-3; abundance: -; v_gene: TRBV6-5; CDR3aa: CASTRTEDTQYF; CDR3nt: TGTGCCAGCACGAGGACAGAAGATACGCAGTATTTT
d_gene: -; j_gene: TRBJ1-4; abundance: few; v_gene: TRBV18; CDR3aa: CASSPDRSMEKLFF; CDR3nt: TGTGCCAGCTCACCAGACAGGTCGATGGAAAAACTGTTTTTT
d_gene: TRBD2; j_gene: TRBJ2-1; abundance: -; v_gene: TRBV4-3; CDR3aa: CASSQGLAGGGEQFF; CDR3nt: TGCGCCAGCAGCCAGGGGCTAGCGGGAGGTGGTGAGCAGTTCTTC
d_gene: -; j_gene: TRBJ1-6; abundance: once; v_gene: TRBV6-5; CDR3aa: CASSYSASSPLHF; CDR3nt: TGTGCCAGCAGTTACTCCGCCAGTTCACCCCTCCACTTT
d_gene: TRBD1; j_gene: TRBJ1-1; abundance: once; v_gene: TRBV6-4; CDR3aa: CASSHGDRSAAFF; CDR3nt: TGTGCCAGCAGTCACGGGGACAGATCCGCAGCTTTCTTT
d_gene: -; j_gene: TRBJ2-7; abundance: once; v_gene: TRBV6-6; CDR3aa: CASSYSNGEQYF; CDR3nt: TGTGCCAGCAGTTACTCGAACGGGGAGCAGTACTTC
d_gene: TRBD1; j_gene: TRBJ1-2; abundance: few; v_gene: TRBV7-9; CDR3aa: CASRGTGVDGYTF; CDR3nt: TGTGCCAGCAGAGGGACAGGGGTTGATGGCTACACCTTC
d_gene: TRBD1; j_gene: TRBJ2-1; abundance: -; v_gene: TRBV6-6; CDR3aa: CASRQGATNEQFF; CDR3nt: TGTGCCAGCAGACAGGGGGCGACGAATGAGCAGTTCTTC
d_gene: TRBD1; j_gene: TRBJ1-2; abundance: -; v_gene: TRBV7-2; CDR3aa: CASSPRTGLNYGYTF; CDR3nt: TGTGCCAGCAGCCCCCGGACAGGGCTTAACTATGGCTACACCTTC
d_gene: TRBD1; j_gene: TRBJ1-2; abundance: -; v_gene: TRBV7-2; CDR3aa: CASSTGQGLAYTF; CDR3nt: TGTGCCAGCAGCACGGGACAGGGCCTTGCCTACACCTTC
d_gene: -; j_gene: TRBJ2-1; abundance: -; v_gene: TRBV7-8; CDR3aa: CASSYESGRSYNEQFF; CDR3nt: TGTGCCAGCAGCTACGAAAGCGGGCGCTCCTACAATGAGCAGTTCTTC
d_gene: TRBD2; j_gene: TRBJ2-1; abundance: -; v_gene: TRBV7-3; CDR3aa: CASSSRTSGEYNEQFF; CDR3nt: TGTGCCAGCAGCTCTAGGACTAGCGGGGAGTACAATGAGCAGTTCTTC